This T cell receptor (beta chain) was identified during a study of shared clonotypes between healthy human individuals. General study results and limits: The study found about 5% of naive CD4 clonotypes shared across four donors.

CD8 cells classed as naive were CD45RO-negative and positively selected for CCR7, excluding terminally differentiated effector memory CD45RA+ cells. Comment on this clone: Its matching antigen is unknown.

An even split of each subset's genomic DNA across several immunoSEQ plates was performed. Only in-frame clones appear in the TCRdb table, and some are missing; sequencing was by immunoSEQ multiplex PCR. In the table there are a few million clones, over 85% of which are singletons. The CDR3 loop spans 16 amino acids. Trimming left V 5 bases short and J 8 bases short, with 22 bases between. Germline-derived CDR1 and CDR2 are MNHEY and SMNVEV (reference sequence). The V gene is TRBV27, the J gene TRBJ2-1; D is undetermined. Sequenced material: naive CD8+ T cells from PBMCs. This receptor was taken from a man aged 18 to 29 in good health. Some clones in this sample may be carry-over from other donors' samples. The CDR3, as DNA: TGTGCCAGCAGTCCCCTCTTGGACCTCATGGCCGATGAGCAGTTCTTC. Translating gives CASSPLLDLMADEQFF.